This T cell receptor (beta chain) was found in a study of T-cell memory formation after mild COVID-19. As for the study in general: In these data, TCR clusters were largely donor specific. The study, taken as a whole, reports: CD4+ contracting clones were mainly CM and EM; CD8+ ones, EMRA. A subset of responding clones appeared in pre-infection memory, suggesting cross-reactive memory joined.

In regard to this clonotype: Antigen: not known.

TCRdb recomputed calls from the 5' RACE reads with MiXCR, one row per CDR3 protein. The profile shows some 330,000 distinct CDR3 sequences, over 20% of them singletons. The clonotype comes from an adult woman who had mild COVID-19 (a few samples of this study predate the infection). Cell type and time point are not known. The sequencing input was PBMCs or a T cell subset sorted from them (not recorded which).

Here the CDR3 DNA reads TGCAGCGGCGCCCCGGCGGGACAGGGGGGTGAAGCTTTCTTT. Its protein product is CSGAPAGQGGEAFF. This sequence joins TRBV29-1 and TRBJ1-1; 11 nucleotides agree with TRBD1. The V and J ends lost 7 bases and 7 bases, in that order; junction bases with no gene match: 11. The length of the CDR3 is 14 residues. In germline, CDR1 is SQVTM, CDR2 ANQGSEA.